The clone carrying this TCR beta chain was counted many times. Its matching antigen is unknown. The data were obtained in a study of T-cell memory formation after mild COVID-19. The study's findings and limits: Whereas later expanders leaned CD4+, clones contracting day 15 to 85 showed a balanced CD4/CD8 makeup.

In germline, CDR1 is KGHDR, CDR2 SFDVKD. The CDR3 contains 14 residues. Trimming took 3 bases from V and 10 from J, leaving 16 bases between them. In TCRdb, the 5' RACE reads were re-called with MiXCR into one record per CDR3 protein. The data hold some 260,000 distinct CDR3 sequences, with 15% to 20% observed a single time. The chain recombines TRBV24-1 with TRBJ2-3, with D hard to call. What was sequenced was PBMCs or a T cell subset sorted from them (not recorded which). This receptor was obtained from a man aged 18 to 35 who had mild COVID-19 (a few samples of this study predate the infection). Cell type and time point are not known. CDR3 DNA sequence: TGTGCCACCAGTGATGCGTCAAAGGCCGATCCGCAGTATTTT. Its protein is CATSDASKADPQYF.